What follows are 7 T cell receptor beta chains derived from one specimen sequenced in a study of CD8 T cells in ankylosing spondylitis. TCRdb reprocessed the 5' RACE reads via MiXCR and lists one record per CDR3 protein. The sample carries about 140,000 distinct CDR3 sequences, 7% to 10% recorded once. Sequencing used synovial fluid, either unsorted or a sorted T cell fraction (not recorded which). These receptors originate from a male donor with ankylosing spondylitis.

The table lists this clonotype with many counts. The chain combines TRBV12-5 with TRBJ2-5; D call uncertain. Looked up from germline, CDR1 is LGHNT and CDR2 is FRNRAP. V lost 4 bases and J 2 bases, leaving 5 bases between the germline ends. The CDR3 consists of 12 residues. The CDR3 spells CASGYSQETQYF. For the CDR3, the DNA is TGTGCTAGTGGTTATTCTCAAGAGACCCAGTACTTC.

This clonotype came up many times. This chain joins TRBV10-3 and TRBJ2-5, with D possibly being TRBD1 or TRBD2 (5 bases each). The germline V gene has CDR1 ENHRY and CDR2 SYGVKD. V lost 0 bases to trimming and J lost 5 bases, with 10 bases between them. This CDR3 contains 14 residues. CDR3 residues: CAISESKGEETQYF. CDR3 DNA sequence: TGTGCCATCAGTGAGTCAAAAGGGGAGGAGACCCAGTACTTC.

The chain is built from TRBV5-1 and TRBJ1-1; TRBD1 is a possible D gene (6 bases). This CDR3 has 15 residues. Germline lookup yields CDR1 SGHRS and CDR2 YFSETQ. Trimming pared 4 bases from V and 2 bases from J, leaving 15 bases between. CDR3 amino acids: CASSVQPGTNTEAFF. The CDR3, as DNA: TGCGCCAGCAGCGTTCAGCCCGGGACAAACACTGAAGCTTTCTTT.

The chain couples TRBV5-1 to TRBJ2-5; 10 bases are a match to TRBD2. The V gene end was trimmed by 4 bases and the J gene end by 5 bases; junction bases not matched to a gene: 8. The germline V gene has CDR1 SGHRS and CDR2 YFSETQ. CDR3 length: 15 amino acids. Here the CDR3 DNA reads TGCGCCAGCAGCCCTCGAGCGGGGGGGCCCGAGACCCAGTACTTC. This encodes CASSPRAGGPETQYF.

Ten or more counts support this clonotype. This chain connects TRBV5-1 to TRBJ2-1, with D possibly matching TRBD1 (6 bases). Germline-derived CDR1 and CDR2 are SGHRS and YFSETQ. V was pared by 3 bases and J by 9 bases, with 13 bases between. The CDR3 spans 13 residues. The CDR3 DNA follows: TGCGCCAGCAGCTCCAATAACAGGGTTGAGCAGTTCTTC. Protein product: CASSSNNRVEQFF.

V usage is TRBV28 and J usage is TRBJ1-6, with a tentative D call TRBD1 (5 bases). The CDR3 has 14 residues. Per the germline V gene, CDR1 is MDHEN and CDR2 is SYDVKM. V lost 3 bases and J lost 7, with 10 bases in between. This CDR3 reads CASSFGGRNSPLHF. DNA for the CDR3: TGTGCCAGCAGTTTCGGGGGGAGAAATTCACCCCTCCACTTT.

This clonotype was seen ten or more times. The V gene is TRBV12-3 or TRBV12-4, the J gene TRBJ2-5; the D is unclear. The V end lost 8 bases, the J end lost 0 bases, and 7 bases lay between the germline ends. The CDR3 length is 12 residues. CDR3 DNA sequence: TGTGCCAGCTCCAGGTACCAAGAGACCCAGTACTTC. Its translation: CASSRYQETQYF.